The rows below give T cell receptor beta chains drawn from one sample of a study of T cell responses to AZD1222 COVID-19 vaccine. This table comes from immunoSEQ multiplex PCR, and its TCRdb copy is limited to in-frame clones, with some not included. There are roughly 270,000 clones in the sample; around 93% occur only once, and 0.55% lies in the top ten. Specimen: peripheral blood, collected 28 days after the second AZD1222 dose. The origin of the receptors is an adult who received the AZD1222 COVID-19 vaccine. CDR3s include the opening cysteine and the closing phenylalanine or tryptophan. D genes are given only for firm matches. A clone size is listed for some rows: how often the clone was seen (once, few, many), or a class if it is expanded.

J gene: TRBJ1-6; D gene: NA; clone size: NA; V gene: TRBV7-9; CDR3 protein: CASSRDLNSPLHF; CDR3 DNA: TGTGCCAGCAGCCGCGACCTGAATTCACCCCTCCACTTT
J gene: TRBJ2-2; D gene: NA; clone size: NA; V gene: TRBV7-2; CDR3 protein: CALGGLNTGELFF; CDR3 DNA: TGTGCCTTGGGGGGGCTGAACACCGGGGAGCTGTTTTTT
J gene: TRBJ2-1; D gene: TRBD2; clone size: NA; V gene: TRBV7-2; CDR3 protein: CASSFVWPGGEQFF; CDR3 DNA: TGTGCCAGCAGCTTTGTGTGGCCGGGGGGTGAGCAGTTCTTC
J gene: TRBJ2-5; D gene: NA; clone size: NA; V gene: TRBV6-1; CDR3 protein: CASSESRARETQYF; CDR3 DNA: TGTGCCAGCAGTGAAAGTCGGGCTCGAGAGACCCAGTACTTC
J gene: TRBJ1-1; D gene: TRBD1; clone size: NA; V gene: TRBV6-5; CDR3 protein: CASSDGTGGQAFF; CDR3 DNA: TGTGCCAGCAGCGACGGGACAGGGGGACAAGCTTTCTTT
J gene: TRBJ2-7; D gene: NA; clone size: NA; V gene: TRBV7-9; CDR3 protein: CASVKAEHSYEQYF; CDR3 DNA: TGTGCCAGCGTGAAGGCGGAACATTCCTACGAGCAGTACTTC
J gene: TRBJ1-2; D gene: NA; clone size: NA; V gene: TRBV2; CDR3 protein: CASTPERGSGYGYTF; CDR3 DNA: TGTGCCAGCACCCCCGAGCGGGGATCGGGCTATGGCTACACCTTC
J gene: TRBJ1-2; D gene: NA; clone size: NA; V gene: TRBV19; CDR3 protein: CATGYSGYTF; CDR3 DNA: TGTGCGACCGGTTATAGTGGCTACACCTTC
J gene: TRBJ2-1; D gene: NA; clone size: NA; V gene: TRBV9; CDR3 protein: CASTPVGRGAYNEQFF; CDR3 DNA: TGTGCCAGCACCCCGGTTGGACGGGGGGCGTACAATGAGCAGTTCTTC
J gene: TRBJ2-3; D gene: NA; clone size: once; V gene: TRBV13; CDR3 protein: CASSSGPKGTDTQYF; CDR3 DNA: TGTGCCAGCAGCTCCGGGCCGAAGGGGACAGATACGCAGTATTTT
J gene: TRBJ2-5; D gene: TRBD2; clone size: NA; V gene: TRBV28; CDR3 protein: CASSLPGGQETQYF; CDR3 DNA: TGTGCCAGCAGTCTACCGGGAGGCCAAGAGACCCAGTACTTC
J gene: TRBJ1-4; D gene: NA; clone size: NA; V gene: TRBV7-9; CDR3 protein: CASSLGGPRNEKLFF; CDR3 DNA: TGTGCCAGCAGTCTAGGAGGGCCTCGGAATGAAAAACTGTTTTTT
J gene: TRBJ2-3; D gene: NA; clone size: NA; V gene: TRBV19; CDR3 protein: CASSEGGRSTDTQYF; CDR3 DNA: TGTGCCTCCTCTGAGGGGGGGCGAAGCACAGATACGCAGTATTTT
J gene: TRBJ2-2; D gene: NA; clone size: NA; V gene: TRBV7-2; CDR3 protein: CASSPPWAPGELFF; CDR3 DNA: TGTGCCAGCAGCCCACCATGGGCTCCCGGGGAGCTGTTTTTT
J gene: TRBJ2-3; D gene: TRBD2; clone size: NA; V gene: TRBV11-2; CDR3 protein: CASSFRLAGARTDTQYF; CDR3 DNA: TGTGCCAGCAGCTTCCGGCTAGCGGGGGCCCGCACAGATACGCAGTATTTT
J gene: TRBJ2-3; D gene: NA; clone size: NA; V gene: TRBV5-4; CDR3 protein: CASSLGGSRKDTQYF; CDR3 DNA: TGTGCCAGCAGCTTGGGGGGGTCGAGAAAAGATACGCAGTATTTT
J gene: TRBJ1-5; D gene: NA; clone size: NA; V gene: TRBV9; CDR3 protein: CASSVTDTSNQPQHF; CDR3 DNA: TGTGCCAGCAGCGTAACGGATACCAGCAATCAGCCCCAGCATTTT
J gene: TRBJ2-3; D gene: TRBD2; clone size: NA; V gene: TRBV5-1; CDR3 protein: CASSFRAGVDTQYF; CDR3 DNA: TGCGCCAGCAGCTTCAGAGCGGGGGTAGATACGCAGTATTTT
J gene: TRBJ1-1; D gene: NA; clone size: once; V gene: TRBV11-3; CDR3 protein: CASSFTRNTEAFF; CDR3 DNA: TGTGCCAGCAGCTTTACAAGGAACACTGAAGCTTTCTTT
J gene: TRBJ1-3; D gene: NA; clone size: NA; V gene: TRBV15; CDR3 protein: CATSRDKGAGSGNTIYF; CDR3 DNA: TGTGCCACCAGCAGAGATAAAGGCGCAGGCTCTGGAAACACCATATATTTT
J gene: TRBJ2-1; D gene: NA; clone size: NA; V gene: TRBV4-2; CDR3 protein: CASSQGGPLSSYNEQFF; CDR3 DNA: TGTGCCAGCAGCCAAGGAGGCCCATTAAGCTCCTACAATGAGCAGTTCTTC
J gene: TRBJ1-1; D gene: NA; clone size: NA; V gene: TRBV24-1; CDR3 protein: CATRKGGMNTEAFF; CDR3 DNA: TGTGCCACCAGAAAGGGGGGGATGAACACTGAAGCTTTCTTT